Shown below are 31 T cell receptor beta chains from a single sample sequenced in a study of T cell repertoires in ileal Crohn's disease. Time point specified: inflamed ileum from the surgical specimen. Profiled with immunoSEQ multiplex PCR; TCRdb holds only in-frame clones, not every one. The table records some 16,000 clones, about 92% of them present only once. Sequencing was done on a sample of ileal tissue. The receptors were gathered from an adult with Crohn's disease.

The rearrangement uses TRBV5-1 and TRBJ1-3, with 8 bases aligning to TRBD1. This CDR3 has 15 amino acids. The germline CDR1 and CDR2 sequences are SGHRS and YFSETQ. V gave up 5 bases and J gave up 1 base; unmatched junction bases: 5. The CDR3, as DNA: TGCGCCAGCAGTGGACAGGGTTTATCTGGAAACACCATATATTTT. This encodes CASSGQGLSGNTIYF. Complete variable domain (other parts from reference TRBV5-1 and TRBJ1-3): KAGVTQTPRYLIKTRGQQVTLSCSPISGHRSVSWYQQTPGQGLQFLFEYFSETQRNKGNFPGRFSGRQFSNSRSEMNVSTLELGDSALYLCASSGQGLSGNTIYFGEGSWLTVV.

This clone was counted a few times. The J gene is TRBJ2-7, the V gene TRBV23-1, with D hard to call. TRBV23-1 counts as an open reading frame of uncertain function. The length of the CDR3 is 17 residues. V lost 6 bases and J lost 1, with 22 bases in between. The CDR3 loop reads CASRSVRLSTWSYEQYF. The CDR3 DNA is TGCGCCAGCAGATCTGTAAGGCTGTCAACTTGGTCCTACGAGCAGTACTTC.

The rearrangement links TRBV10-3 to TRBJ2-3; D may be TRBD2 (6 bases). The CDR3 is 14 amino acids. V was clipped by 6 bases and J by 2 bases, with 12 bases between them. CDR1 and CDR2 (germline): ENHRY, SYGVKD. The CDR3 spells CAISPGLDTDTQYF. The CDR3 nucleotides are TGTGCCATCAGCCCGGGACTTGACACAGATACGCAGTATTTT.

This chain uses TRBV7-9 with TRBJ1-1; D unresolved. From germline, CDR1 is SEHNR and CDR2 FQNEAQ (reference sequence). Deletions cut 2 bases from V and 7 bases from J, with 8 bases between. This CDR3 is 12 amino acids long. The CDR3, as DNA: TGTGCCAGCAGCTTACTCAGGAGTGAAGCTTTCTTT. Protein product: CASSLLRSEAFF.

This clone was counted once. The chain links TRBV5-4 to TRBJ1-1; D perhaps matches TRBD1 (5 bases). Germline V gene data show CDR1 as SGHNT and CDR2 as YYREEE (reference sequence). CDR3 size: 18 residues. V shed 0 bases and J shed 2 bases, with 20 bases lying between them. The CDR3 loop is CASSLDGGSTIRNTEAFF. The DNA of the CDR3 is TGTGCCAGCAGCTTGGATGGGGGGAGTACAATCCGTAACACTGAAGCTTTCTTT.

V usage is TRBV9 and J usage is TRBJ1-1; D is undetermined. Germline-derived CDR1 and CDR2 are SGDLS and YYNGEE. This CDR3 comprises 14 residues. Trimming stripped 2 bases from V and 0 bases from J, with 8 bases between. The CDR3 sequence: CASSVVPLNTEAFF. The CDR3 DNA is TGTGCCAGCAGCGTCGTCCCGTTGAACACTGAAGCTTTCTTT.

The chain couples TRBV5-4 to TRBJ2-1, with 10 nucleotides matching TRBD2. The CDR3 is made up of 15 amino acids. Germline V gene lookup returns CDR1 SGHNT and CDR2 YYREEE (reference sequence). V lost 1 base, J lost 6 bases, and 4 bases stayed unmatched. The CDR3 reads CASSLTLAGPNEQFF. The CDR3 coding sequence is TGTGCCAGCAGCTTGACACTAGCGGGGCCCAATGAGCAGTTCTTC.

The gene calls are TRBV7-9 and TRBJ2-5; 11 positions agree with TRBD2. With V trimmed by 3 bases and J by 5 bases, 5 bases remained unmatched. Germline V gives CDR1 SEHNR, CDR2 FQNEAQ (reference sequence). The length of the CDR3 is 15 residues. In DNA, the CDR3 is TGTGCCAGCAGCTTGGTAGCGGGGGGGCTCGAGACCCAGTACTTC. Protein: CASSLVAGGLETQYF. Full variable domain (remainder filled in from reference TRBV7-9 and TRBJ2-5): DTGVSQNPRHKITKRGQNVTFRCDPISEHNRLYWYRQTLGQGPEFLTYFQNEAQLEKSRLLSDRFSAERPKGSFSTLEIQRTEQGDSAMYLCASSLVAGGLETQYFGPGTRLLVL.

The genes are TRBV6-1 and TRBJ1-2; 9 nucleotides agree with TRBD1. This CDR3 is 15 amino acids long. Germline values: CDR1 MNHNS, CDR2 SASEGT. The J segment lost 2 bases and the V segment lost 3 bases, leaving 4 bases of the junction unmatched. The CDR3 nucleotides are TGTGCCAGCAGTGACCGACAGGGGGGGAACTATGGCTACACCTTC. Its translation: CASSDRQGGNYGYTF.

The rearrangement uses TRBV6-4 and TRBJ1-3; TRBD1 agrees at 7 bases. Per germline, CDR1 MRHNA and CDR2 SNTAGT. This CDR3 is built from 15 residues. Trimming removed 4 bases from V and 4 bases from J; junction bases left unmatched: 7. CDR3 sequence reads: CASSGGTVEGNTIYF. CDR3 DNA sequence: TGTGCCAGCAGTGGTGGGACAGTGGAAGGAAACACCATATATTTT.

V gene TRBV2 combines with J gene TRBJ2-5, with TRBD1 matching over 8 bases. J was trimmed by 4 bases and V by 7 bases; bases with no gene match: 8. The CDR3 is made up of 14 amino acids. Germline V CDR1 and CDR2: SNHLY, FYNNEI. CDR3 region: CASTRNDRGETQYF. The CDR3 nucleotides read TGTGCCAGCACCCGAAATGACAGGGGAGAGACCCAGTACTTC.

V usage is TRBV11-3 and J usage is TRBJ2-2; D unresolved. Trimming stripped 1 base from V and 5 bases from J, with 11 bases between. CDR3 size: 15 residues. In germline, CDR1 is SGHNT, CDR2 YENEEA. This CDR3 reads CASSLGVGWTGELFF. DNA for the CDR3: TGTGCCAGCAGCTTAGGTGTTGGGTGGACCGGGGAGCTGTTTTTT.

This chain links TRBV25-1 with TRBJ2-4, with D hard to call. V was trimmed by 3 bases and J by 1 base, leaving 10 bases between them. Germline values: CDR1 MGHDK, CDR2 SYGVNS. The CDR3 runs 15 residues. In DNA form, the CDR3 reads TGTGCCAGCAGTGAGGCCCACGGTGCCAAAAACATTCAGTACTTC. Protein sequence: CASSEAHGAKNIQYF.

The gene calls are TRBV18 and TRBJ2-7; D is possibly TRBD2 (7 bases). The germline V gene has CDR1 KGHSH and CDR2 LQKENI. The CDR3 runs to 15 residues. Trimming stripped 6 bases from V and 3 bases from J, with 18 bases between. The CDR3 DNA reads as TGTGCCAGCTCTCTTCAGGGGACTAAAGGCTACGAGCAGTACTTC. Translating gives CASSLQGTKGYEQYF.

This rearrangement joins TRBV5-6 to TRBJ1-5; 8 positions agree with TRBD1. Germline values: CDR1 SGHDT, CDR2 YYEEEE. The CDR3 contains 15 residues. The V segment lost 0 bases and the J segment 6 bases; nucleotides outside the gene matches: 5. The CDR3 protein is CASSLGQGSGQPQHF. CDR3 coding DNA: TGTGCCAGCAGCTTGGGACAGGGGAGCGGTCAGCCCCAGCATTTT. The entire variable domain, with the rest obtained from reference TRBV5-6 and TRBJ1-5, is as follows: DAGVTQSPTHLIKTRGQQVTLRCSPKSGHDTVSWYQQALGQGPQFIFQYYEEEERQRGNFPDRFSGHQFPNYSSELNVNALLLGDSALYLCASSLGQGSGQPQHFGDGTRLSIL.

V and J are TRBV11-2 and TRBJ2-7; D uncertain. Deletions cut 5 bases from V and 6 bases from J, with 11 bases between. Germline-derived CDR1 and CDR2 are SGHAT and FQNNGV. The CDR3 has 12 amino acids. The CDR3: CASSPAWGEQYF. The CDR3 bases are TGTGCCAGCAGCCCAGCGTGGGGCGAGCAGTACTTC. Looking up the rest from reference TRBV11-2 and TRBJ2-7 gives the full variable domain: EAGVAQSPRYKIIEKRQSVAFWCNPISGHATLYWYQQILGQGPKLLIQFQNNGVVDDSQLPKDRFSAERLKGVDSTLKIQPAKLEDSAVYLCASSPAWGEQYFGPGTRLTVT.

The chain recombines TRBV6-6 with TRBJ1-1; D gene unclear. The V end lost 2 bases, the J end lost 5 bases, and 6 bases lay between the germline ends. The CDR3 covers 12 residues. Germline V lookup: CDR1 MNHNY, CDR2 SVGAGI (reference sequence). This CDR3 is CASSYVETEAFF. CDR3 nucleotides: TGTGCCAGCAGTTACGTGGAAACTGAAGCTTTCTTT.

The chain employs TRBV6-5 and TRBJ2-5; a possible D gene is TRBD1 (5 bases). The CDR3 covers 13 residues. V shed 7 bases and J shed 4 bases, with 13 bases lying between them. Germline V gene lookup returns CDR1 MNHEY and CDR2 SVGAGI. The CDR3: CASKSPGSETQYF. The CDR3 nucleotides read TGTGCCAGCAAGTCGCCAGGGTCAGAGACCCAGTACTTC.

This chain connects TRBV11-2 to TRBJ1-2, with D possibly TRBD1 on 6 matching bases. Germline CDR1 is SGHAT and CDR2 is FQNNGV. V lost 5 bases to trimming and J lost 9 bases, with 13 bases between them. This CDR3 spans 12 amino acids. The DNA of the CDR3 is TGTGCCAGCAGCCCAGGGACATCTAGCTACACCTTC. Amino acid sequence: CASSPGTSSYTF.

The chain couples TRBV7-6 to TRBJ1-1; a possible D gene is TRBD1 (5 bases). CDR1 is SGHVS, CDR2 FNYEAQ, per germline. V lost 4 bases to trimming and J lost 1 base, with 13 bases between them. The length of the CDR3 is 15 residues. The CDR3 here is CASSSKQGQNTEAFF. As DNA, the CDR3 is TGTGCCAGCAGCTCGAAACAAGGACAGAACACTGAAGCTTTCTTT. Supplemented by reference TRBV7-6 and TRBJ1-1, the full variable domain reads GAGVSQSPRYKVTKRGQDVALRCDPISGHVSLYWYRQALGQGPEFLTYFNYEAQQDKSGLPNDRFSAERPEGSISTLTIQRTEQRDSAMYRCASSSKQGQNTEAFFGQGTRLTVV.

The rearrangement uses TRBV19 and TRBJ2-7, with TRBD1 matching 7 bases. CDR1 and CDR2 (germline): LNHDA, SQIVND (reference sequence). The V segment lost 4 bases and the J segment 2 bases; nucleotides outside the gene matches: 5. The CDR3 covers 14 residues. CDR3 region: CASSNPGQPYEQYF. The CDR3 bases are TGTGCCAGTAGTAACCCGGGACAGCCCTACGAGCAGTACTTC.

The rearrangement links TRBV2 to TRBJ2-3, with 8 bases fitting TRBD2. V was clipped by 5 bases and J by 5 bases; unmatched bases: 9. In germline, CDR1 is SNHLY, CDR2 FYNNEI. This CDR3 has 15 amino acids. The CDR3 is CASSYLRGGQDTQYF. The CDR3 DNA reads as TGTGCCAGCAGTTACCTCCGGGGGGGCCAAGATACGCAGTATTTT.

The chain carries TRBV28 and TRBJ2-7; 8 bases agree with TRBD1. J was trimmed by 6 bases and V by 1 base; bases with no gene match: 8. This CDR3 contains 15 residues. Germline CDR1 is MDHEN and CDR2 is SYDVKM. The CDR3 protein is CASSLLAGQGGEQYF. The CDR3 DNA sequence: TGTGCCAGCAGTTTATTGGCCGGACAGGGCGGCGAGCAGTACTTC.

This clone was picked up one time. This chain joins TRBV2 and TRBJ2-2; 9 bases are a match to TRBD1. CDR1 SNHLY and CDR2 FYNNEI come from the germline V gene. This CDR3 comprises 15 residues. The V segment lost 6 bases and the J segment 1 base; nucleotides outside the gene matches: 3. The CDR3: CASRTTGGNTGELFF. DNA for the CDR3: TGTGCCAGCAGGACGACAGGGGGGAACACCGGGGAGCTGTTTTTT.

V is TRBV6-5 and J is TRBJ1-5; unclear D gene. V shed 0 bases and J shed 3 bases, with 3 bases lying between them. CDR1 MNHEY and CDR2 SVGAGI come from the germline V gene. The CDR3 sequence is 13 residues long. This chain's CDR3 is CASSYSNNQPQHF. The DNA of the CDR3 is TGTGCCAGCAGTTACTCCAACAATCAGCCCCAGCATTTT.

The chain uses TRBV28 and TRBJ2-3; D may be TRBD2 (7 bases). Germline V gene sequence: CDR1 MDHEN, CDR2 SYDVKM. The CDR3 is made up of 16 amino acids. Trimming removed 2 bases from V and 6 bases from J, with 18 bases in between. In nucleotides, the CDR3 is TGTGCCAGCAGTTTAATCGTAGGGGGGGCCGGGGATACGCAGTATTTT. As protein: CASSLIVGGAGDTQYF. Together with reference TRBV28 and TRBJ2-3, the CDR3 gives the full variable domain: DVKVTQSSRYLVKRTGEKVFLECVQDMDHENMFWYRQDPGLGLRLIYFSYDVKMKEKGDIPEGYSVSREKKERFSLILESASTNQTSMYLCASSLIVGGAGDTQYFGPGTRLTVL.

This sequence joins TRBV5-1 and TRBJ2-5; 9 nucleotides line up with TRBD1. There are 15 residues in the CDR3. CDR1 SGHRS and CDR2 YFSETQ come from the germline V gene. The V gene end was trimmed by 3 bases and the J gene end by 4 bases; junction bases not matched to a gene: 7. The CDR3 sequence: CASSSIQGARETQYF. The CDR3 DNA reads TGCGCCAGCAGCTCTATACAGGGGGCTCGAGAGACCCAGTACTTC.

The V gene is TRBV19, the J gene TRBJ1-2; 8 nucleotides agree with TRBD1. V trimming: 2 bases; J trimming: 4 bases; junction bases outside the gene matches: 9. Germline assignment: CDR1 LNHDA and CDR2 SQIVND (reference sequence). The CDR3 has 16 residues. The CDR3 region is CASSIWAAGGSYGYTF. In DNA form, the CDR3 reads TGTGCCAGTAGTATATGGGCTGCAGGGGGCAGCTATGGCTACACCTTC.

This chain uses TRBV9 with TRBJ2-5; 11 bases match TRBD2. After removal of 9 bases from V and 1 base from J, the junction contained 14 bases not matched to a gene. The germline V gene has CDR1 SGDLS and CDR2 YYNGEE. This CDR3 spans 17 amino acids. Here the CDR3 reads CATSPGTSGYSQETQYF. Here the CDR3 DNA reads TGTGCCACCTCGCCGGGGACTAGCGGATACTCCCAAGAGACCCAGTACTTC.

The CDR3 is CASSYSGSNQPQHF. The CDR3 coding sequence is TGTGCCAGCAGTTACTCAGGTAGCAATCAGCCCCAGCATTTT. The gene calls are TRBV6-6 and TRBJ1-5; D unresolved. Germline V gene data show CDR1 as MNHNY and CDR2 as SVGAGI (reference sequence). Trimming removed 0 bases at V and 0 bases at J, with 3 bases between. This CDR3 contains 14 residues.

J is TRBJ2-1 and V is TRBV10-1; 11 nucleotides match TRBD2. CDR3 length equals 17 residues. Germline CDR1 is WNHNN and CDR2 is SYGVQD (reference sequence). With 0 bases clipped from V and 6 bases from J, the junction kept 7 bases outside the gene matches. The CDR3 sequence is CASSESGASGGTNEQFF. The CDR3 DNA is TGCGCCAGCAGTGAGTCGGGAGCTAGCGGGGGGACCAATGAGCAGTTCTTC.